This is a list of T cell receptor beta chains from one sample in a study of blood T cells in healthy people across ages. TCRdb re-called the 5' RACE reads with MiXCR, one entry per CDR3 protein. The repertoire holds about 1.4 million distinct CDR3 sequences, with 59% as singletons. Sequenced sample: blood. Every receptor here comes from a man younger than 35 in good health. Both conserved end residues are part of each CDR3. A D gene is named only where the DNA matches it firmly. A clone size is listed for some rows: how often the clone was seen (once, few, many), or a class if it is expanded.

clone_size j_call d_call v_call cdr3_aa cdr3_nt
- TRBJ1-1 TRBD1 TRBV18 CASSQTGDGAFF TGTGCCAGCTCACAAACAGGGGACGGGGCTTTCTTT
- TRBJ2-3 TRBD2 TRBV7-6 CASSFGGELAGGYTDTQYF TGTGCCAGCAGCTTCGGAGGAGAACTAGCGGGGGGTTACACAGATACGCAGTATTTT
few TRBJ2-1 TRBD2 TRBV29-1 CSSGASSYNEQFF TGCAGCAGCGGGGCCAGCTCCTACAATGAGCAGTTCTTC
few TRBJ1-1 - TRBV5-1 CASSSPRVGPRANTEAFF TGCGCCAGCAGCTCACCCAGGGTCGGGCCGCGCGCTAACACTGAAGCTTTCTTT
few TRBJ2-3 - TRBV29-1 CSGRTALYSTDTQYF TGCAGCGGCCGGACAGCGTTATATAGCACAGATACGCAGTATTTT
- TRBJ1-1 - TRBV5-1 CASSFGNTGAFF TGCGCCAGCAGCTTTGGAAACACTGGAGCTTTCTTT
- TRBJ1-5 - TRBV21-1 CASSKGMGTSHQPQHF TGTGCCAGCAGCAAAGGGATGGGGACATCGCATCAGCCCCAGCATTTT
few TRBJ2-6 - TRBV5-1 CASSWVLGSSGANVLTF TGCGCCAGCAGCTGGGTCCTGGGATCCTCTGGGGCCAACGTCCTGACTTTC
- TRBJ2-2 - TRBV6-5 CASSYRGLTGVGELFF TGTGCCAGCAGTTACCGCGGGCTTACGGGAGTCGGGGAGCTGTTTTTT
- TRBJ2-1 TRBD2 TRBV3-1 CASSQGGGRRNEQFF TGTGCCAGCAGCCAAGGAGGCGGGAGGCGCAATGAGCAGTTCTTC
- TRBJ1-2 - TRBV28 CASSSAYSGGYTF TGTGCCAGCAGTTCAGCCTACAGTGGTGGCTACACCTTC
- TRBJ2-5 - TRBV29-1 CSDTGRGKTQYF TGCAGCGATACCGGAAGAGGGAAGACCCAGTACTTC
- TRBJ2-1 - TRBV27 CASVPPGPKSSYNEQFF TGTGCCAGCGTCCCTCCGGGACCCAAAAGCTCCTACAATGAGCAGTTCTTC
- TRBJ1-1 - TRBV12-3/TRBV12-4 CASTESRGSEAFF TGTGCCAGCACCGAATCCAGGGGTTCGGAAGCTTTCTTT
- TRBJ2-6 TRBD1 TRBV6-2/TRBV6-3 CASSTDRGESGANVLTF TGTGCCAGCAGTACCGACAGGGGGGAGTCTGGGGCCAACGTCCTGACTTTC
- TRBJ1-2 TRBD1 TRBV2 CARQGAGNYGYTF TGTGCCAGGCAGGGGGCTGGAAACTATGGCTACACCTTC
- TRBJ2-1 - TRBV20-1 CSALARPRNEQFF TGCAGTGCTCTCGCGCGGCCGCGGAATGAGCAGTTCTTC
few TRBJ2-7 TRBD2 TRBV3-1 CASSQGRLAGVSYEQYF TGTGCCAGCAGCCAAGGAAGACTAGCGGGAGTTAGCTACGAGCAGTACTTC
few TRBJ1-2 - TRBV6-2/TRBV6-3 CASSYKGTRGYTF TGTGCCAGCAGTTACAAGGGGACAAGAGGCTACACCTTC
few TRBJ1-1 - TRBV14 CASSQWPNTEAFF TGTGCCAGCAGCCAATGGCCGAACACTGAAGCTTTCTTT
- TRBJ2-1 - TRBV9 CASSRGQSEQFF TGTGCCAGCAGCCGAGGGCAGAGCGAGCAGTTCTTC
- TRBJ2-5 TRBD2 TRBV15 CATSRASGRETQYF TGTGCCACCAGCAGAGCTAGCGGGAGAGAGACCCAGTACTTC
once TRBJ2-1 - TRBV7-9 CASSSFGGPAGLPDEQFF TGTGCCAGCAGCAGCTTTGGGGGGCCAGCGGGACTCCCCGATGAGCAGTTCTTC
- TRBJ2-7 TRBD2 TRBV4-3 CASSQEDLAGYEQYF TGCGCCAGCAGCCAAGAGGACCTAGCGGGCTACGAGCAGTACTTC
once TRBJ2-1 - TRBV7-9 CASSDTAVGNEQFF TGTGCCAGCAGCGACACGGCAGTAGGGAATGAGCAGTTCTTC
- TRBJ2-7 - TRBV10-3 CAISARSGGSYEQYF TGTGCCATCAGTGCTAGGAGCGGTGGGTCCTACGAGCAGTACTTC
- TRBJ2-5 TRBD1 TRBV20-1 CSAATGVETQYF TGCAGTGCAGCCACAGGGGTGGAGACCCAGTACTTC
few TRBJ2-7 TRBD2 TRBV15 CATSRYRTSGGEQYF TGTGCCACCAGCAGGTACAGGACCAGCGGGGGAGAGCAGTACTTC
- TRBJ2-7 TRBD1 TRBV14 CASGSEGAGEQYF TGTGCCAGCGGGAGTGAGGGGGCAGGCGAGCAGTACTTC
many TRBJ2-6 - TRBV29-1 CSAEWTANVLTF TGCAGCGCAGAATGGACAGCCAACGTCCTGACTTTC
- TRBJ1-2 - TRBV25-1 CASSGWGVADSYGYTF TGTGCCAGCAGTGGATGGGGGGTTGCGGATAGCTATGGCTACACCTTC
few TRBJ2-7 TRBD1 TRBV4-2 CASSPDRVGEQYF TGTGCCAGCAGCCCCGACAGGGTCGGCGAGCAGTACTTC